This T cell receptor beta chain is from a study of blood T cell repertoires in COVID-19 (dated by TCRdb to 2020 to 2021). Background for the entire study: Samples covering the acute and convalescent phases of COVID-19 were provided by collaborators in the United States, Italy and Spain. The prospective study material was composed of cDNA or gDNA derived from T cells, B-cell-depleted T cells, or PBMCs. Deeply sampled blood TCRbeta repertoires from subjects exposed to, actively infected with, or recovered from COVID-19 were included in the dataset. The repertoires were released in a freely available public database meant as a resource for research on the immune response to SARS-CoV-2. The samples were drawn from two sources: the first 160 participants of the ongoing ImmuneRACE study, and 1,200 or so subjects contributed by 6 global collaborators. Sample metadata almost always included a de-identified subject ID, COVID-19 status, age in years and sex. Where available, HLA class I and class II types were obtained from metadata supplied by the sample provider rather than from assay-based typing. Paper-wide results and their limitations: The quantity of clinical and demographic metadata differed by source and by participant and was supplied without curation.

TCRbeta CDR3 regions were amplified from genomic DNA using the immunoSEQ Assay, a bias-controlled multiplex PCR. As for how the authors treated the data: Nucleated cell counts per sample were estimated from amplification of reference gene primers within the assay. To quantify the absolute abundance of each unique TCRbeta CDR3 rearrangement, sequence reads were collapsed and filtered. Productive Simpson clonality was computed per sample as the square root of Simpson's diversity index over productive rearrangements. This is the immuneACCESS table as TCRdb keeps it, with only in-frame sequences that have V and J called. A part of the clones is gone; compared with another copy, unresolved V genes explain less than half, and the rest is unexplained. The D gene and trimming were derived from the DNA, and the V and J assignments and clone size from that table. The sample yields some 370,000 clones; 80% to 85% were counted once. The ten biggest clones cover approximately 4.7% of the sample.

Participants in the prospective study were aged roughly 18 to 89 years, lived in 20 to 30 United States geographic areas, and enrolled through a virtual design. Cohort assignment in the prospective study relied on participant-reported clinical history from a screening survey and a study questionnaire. For ImmuneRACE Cohort 3, a participant was defined as recovered based on two consecutive negative NP/OP PCR tests, clearance by a healthcare professional, or resolution of symptoms. In the prospective study, mobile phlebotomists collected whole blood, serum and a nasopharyngeal or oropharyngeal swab from each participant. Additional blood draws and questionnaires over an approximately 2-month period could optionally be provided by prospective study participants. Blood samples from the prospective study were shipped frozen or at room temperature prior to DNA extraction. Concerning this clone: What this receptor recognizes is not known. There are no base qualities to consult, and no much larger clone falls within one base.

As encoded in the germline V gene, CDR1 is SGHAT while CDR2 is FQNNGV. V is cut back by 2 bases and J by 5 bases, with 13 bases in the junction unmatched. From cysteine to phenylalanine, the CDR3 is 17 amino acids long. Left in the record is the CDR3 DNA by itself, 51 bases read in frame from the first base. This chain is built from TRBV11-2 and TRBJ2-5, and TRBD1 matches 8 of the central bases. The clonotype was recovered from a woman aged 45-65 years who had recovered from COVID-19. The sample consisted of PBMCs or T cells enriched from blood (not recorded which). The sequence in DNA is TGTGCCAGCAGCTTAATCTTACGGGCAGGGGGCGCGGAGACCCAGTACTTC. Its amino acids are CASSLILRAGGAETQYF.